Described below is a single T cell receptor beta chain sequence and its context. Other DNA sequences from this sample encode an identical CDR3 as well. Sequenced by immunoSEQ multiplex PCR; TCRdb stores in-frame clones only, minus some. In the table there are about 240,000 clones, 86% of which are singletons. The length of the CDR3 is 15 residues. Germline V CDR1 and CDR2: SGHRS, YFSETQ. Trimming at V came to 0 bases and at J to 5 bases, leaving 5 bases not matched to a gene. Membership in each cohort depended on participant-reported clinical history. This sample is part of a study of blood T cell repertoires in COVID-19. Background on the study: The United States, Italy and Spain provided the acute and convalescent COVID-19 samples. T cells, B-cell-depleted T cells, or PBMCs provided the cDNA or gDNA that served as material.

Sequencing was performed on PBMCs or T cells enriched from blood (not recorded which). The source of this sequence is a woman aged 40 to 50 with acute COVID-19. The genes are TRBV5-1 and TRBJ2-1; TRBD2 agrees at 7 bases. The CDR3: CASSLGASGNNEQFF. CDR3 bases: TGCGCCAGCAGCTTGGGGGCTAGCGGCAACAATGAGCAGTTCTTC.